These T cell receptor beta chains were read from a single sample in a study of control samples from healthy donors and cancer patients. The data were produced by immunoSEQ multiplex PCR, yet TCRdb's version contains in-frame clones alone and is incomplete. The profile shows 170,000 or so clones, 85% to 95% of them singletons. The source material was blood. These receptors originate from a woman between 18 and 29 years old in good health. CDR3s include the opening cysteine and the closing phenylalanine or tryptophan. The D gene is left open where the match is weak. Expanded clones get a size class; other rows say once, few or many, or leave the size out.

J	D	V	size	DNA	CDR3
TRBJ2-1	.	TRBV3-1/TRBV3-2	.	TGTGCCAGCAGCCAAGATGGGGGAGCTCTAGGCTACAATGAGCAGTTCTTC	CASSQDGGALGYNEQFF
TRBJ1-2	.	TRBV2	.	TGTGCCAGCATCAGGAGGGGCTTTGGATATGGCTACACCTTC	CASIRRGFGYGYTF
TRBJ2-7	.	TRBV11-3	.	TGTGCCAGCAGCGTCGGGACAACGAGGGCCTACGAGCAGTACTTC	CASSVGTTRAYEQYF
TRBJ2-3	.	TRBV21-1	.	TGTGCCAGCAGCATTGGGACTAGCGGGAGGGTGACAGATACGCAGTATTTT	CASSIGTSGRVTDTQYF
TRBJ2-1	TRBD2	TRBV7-9	.	TGTGCCAGCAGCTCTAATCGGGAGGGCCTTAAGAATGAGCAGTTCTTC	CASSSNREGLKNEQFF
TRBJ2-2	.	TRBV9	.	TGTGCCAGCAGCGCCATAGCAACCGGGGAGCTGTTTTTT	CASSAIATGELFF
TRBJ1-5	TRBD1	TRBV7-2	.	TGTGCCAGCAGCTTAAGCAGGGGGGATCAGCCCCAGCATTTT	CASSLSRGDQPQHF
TRBJ2-1	TRBD2	TRBV7-9	.	TGTGCCAGCAGCTTACAGGTGGCGGGAGCCGAGCAGTTCTTC	CASSLQVAGAEQFF
TRBJ2-3	TRBD1	TRBV13	.	TGTGCCAGCAGCTTAGTAGGGACAGGGACCTCCACAGATACGCAGTATTTT	CASSLVGTGTSTDTQYF
TRBJ1-6	.	TRBV4-2	.	TGTGCCAGCAGCCAAGAGTCAGGGGCCTCACCCCTCCACTTT	CASSQESGASPLHF
TRBJ1-4	TRBD1	TRBV7-8	once	TGTGCCAGCAGCCTAGGGACAGCAACTAATGAAAAACTGTTTTTT	CASSLGTATNEKLFF
TRBJ1-3	.	TRBV9	.	TGTGCCAGCAGCGTAAGATCTTCTGGAAACACCATATATTTT	CASSVRSSGNTIYF
TRBJ2-1	.	TRBV11-3	.	TGTGCCAGCAGCTTACTAGGAATTAATGAGCAGTTCTTC	CASSLLGINEQFF
TRBJ2-5	.	TRBV14	.	TGTGCCAGCAGCCAGGTGGGGGTCCCCAGGGAGACCCAGTACTTC	CASSQVGVPRETQYF
TRBJ2-5	TRBD2	TRBV27	.	TGTGCCAGCAGTTTATGGGGGGGAGAGACCCAGTACTTC	CASSLWGGETQYF